This is a list of T cell receptor beta chains from one sample in a study of CD8 T cells in Susac syndrome. TCRdb fed the immunoSEQ multiplex PCR reads into MiXCR, producing one record per CDR3 protein. Here the sample spans around 160,000 distinct CDR3 sequences, roughly 95% being singletons. What was sequenced was CD4+ T cells from PBMCs. These receptors were taken from a human donor with multiple sclerosis. The CDR3 runs from the conserved cysteine through the conserved F or W. A D gene is named only where the DNA matches it firmly. Where a row states a size, it is once, few, many or the class of an expanded clone; other rows omit it.

once	-	TRBV29-1	TRBJ2-1	TGCAGCGTTGGGTCGTCCTACAATGAGCAGTTCTTC	CSVGSSYNEQFF
-	TRBD1	TRBV6-5	TRBJ2-3	TGTGCCAGCAGTTCGCCGGGACAGGGGGCGCGGGATACGCAGTATTTT	CASSSPGQGARDTQYF
-	-	TRBV7-9	TRBJ1-1	TGTGCCAGCAGCTCCCTTCAGGGCGGGGCCGCTGAAGCTTTCTTT	CASSSLQGGAAEAFF
-	-	TRBV20-1	TRBJ2-7	TGCAGTGCTAGCTCTGGGGTTACTCTGTACGAGCAGTACTTC	CSASSGVTLYEQYF
-	TRBD2	TRBV3-1	TRBJ2-1	TGTGCCAGCAGCCAAGCGGTCCTAGCGGGAGATTCCTCCTACAATGAGCAGTTCTTC	CASSQAVLAGDSSYNEQFF
-	-	TRBV30	TRBJ2-7	TGTGCCTGGAACCGGGACAACGACTACGAGCAGTACTTC	CAWNRDNDYEQYF
-	TRBD1	TRBV5-4	TRBJ1-5	TGTGCCAGCAGCTGGGACAGAAATCAGCCCCAGCATTTT	CASSWDRNQPQHF
once	-	TRBV29-1	TRBJ1-1	TGCAGCGCGGGGGAAGGTAACACTGAAGCTTTCTTT	CSAGEGNTEAFF
once	TRBD1	TRBV4-3	TRBJ2-5	TGCGCCAGCAGCCAAGAGGGGACAGGGGGTCGAGAGACCCAGTACTTC	CASSQEGTGGRETQYF
-	TRBD1	TRBV6-2/TRBV6-3	TRBJ1-2	TGTGCCTCCTCGGACAGGCCCCCCTTCACCTTC	CASSDRPPFTF
-	-	TRBV19	TRBJ2-2	TGTGCCAGTACCCCGGGCAGGGCCACCGGGGAGCTGTTTTTT	CASTPGRATGELFF
-	-	TRBV29-1	TRBJ1-5	TGCAGCGCTGCCGACGTCGGGCAGCCCCAGCATTTT	CSAADVGQPQHF
once	TRBD1	TRBV5-6	TRBJ2-1	TGTGCCAGCAGCTTAGGGACAGGGATCAACAATGAGCAGTTCTTC	CASSLGTGINNEQFF
-	TRBD2	TRBV7-9	TRBJ2-1	TGTGCCAGCAGCTTACAACTAGCGGGAGGAAGGTACAATGAGCAGTTCTTC	CASSLQLAGGRYNEQFF
-	-	TRBV10-1	TRBJ2-5	TGCGCCAGCAGTGAGTCGTTGGGCGGGGAGACCCAGTACTTC	CASSESLGGETQYF
once	-	TRBV6-2/TRBV6-3	TRBJ1-1	TGTGCCAGCAGTTACTCGGTGTCGTCGGCGGGAGCTTTCTTT	CASSYSVSSAGAFF
once	TRBD2	TRBV5-6	TRBJ2-1	TGTGCCAGCAGCTTGCCTGGACTAGCGGGATACAATGAGCAGTTCTTC	CASSLPGLAGYNEQFF
-	TRBD2	TRBV20-1	TRBJ2-7	TGCAGTGCTCCAGGGACTAGCGGTTACGAGCAGTACTTC	CSAPGTSGYEQYF
-	-	TRBV3-1	TRBJ1-1	TGTGCCAGCAGCCAACGCAGGACGAACACTGAAGCTTTCTTT	CASSQRRTNTEAFF
-	-	TRBV4-3	TRBJ1-1	TGCGCCAGCAGCCAAGATCGAATCGGGAGTTCTTTCTTT	CASSQDRIGSSFF
-	-	TRBV4-2	TRBJ1-4	TGTGCCAGCAGCCAAGGAGGACAGCCTAATGAAAAACTGTTTTTT	CASSQGGQPNEKLFF
once	TRBD1	TRBV10-2	TRBJ1-5	TGCGCCAGCAGTGGTTCGTTGGGACAGGTCTGGGGCAATCAGCCCCAGCATTTT	CASSGSLGQVWGNQPQHF
-	-	TRBV7-9	TRBJ2-1	TGTGCCAGCAGCCAGGACGGACAGAATGAGCAGTTCTTC	CASSQDGQNEQFF
once	TRBD1	TRBV7-6	TRBJ2-7	TGTGCCAGCAGCTGGGGACAGGAGTACTACGAGCAGTACTTC	CASSWGQEYYEQYF
few	-	TRBV13	TRBJ2-7	TGTGCCAGCAGCTATAAACCCTCCTACGAGCAGTACTTC	CASSYKPSYEQYF
-	TRBD2	TRBV7-9	TRBJ2-1	TGTGCCAGCAGCTTACTGCCCGTTAACCTAGCGGGAGCTACGTGGGAGCAGTTCTTC	CASSLLPVNLAGATWEQFF
-	-	TRBV2	TRBJ2-5	TGTGCCAGCTTACAGGACCTCCGAGAGACCCAGTACTTC	CASLQDLRETQYF
-	-	TRBV4-1	TRBJ2-3	TGCGCCAGCTCCTACGGGGCTAGTTGGGGCACAGATACGCAGTATTTT	CASSYGASWGTDTQYF
once	TRBD2	TRBV11-2	TRBJ2-4	TGTGCCAGCAGCTTAGCCCTTACTAGCGGGAGGGTGGACATTCAGTACTTC	CASSLALTSGRVDIQYF
-	TRBD1	TRBV10-3	TRBJ2-7	TGTGCCATCAGTCCCGGGACAGGGGGCGCATACTTC	CAISPGTGGAYF
-	-	TRBV7-9	TRBJ2-1	TGTGCCAGCAGTTACGTTGGGGATGAGCAGTTCTTC	CASSYVGDEQFF
-	TRBD2	TRBV4-1	TRBJ2-7	TGCGCCAGCAGCCAAGAGGTCCTGGGACTAGCGGGAAACCACTACGAGCAGTACTTC	CASSQEVLGLAGNHYEQYF
-	-	TRBV30	TRBJ1-2	TGTGCCTGGAGTGTACAGGGTGGTGGCTACACCTTC	CAWSVQGGGYTF
-	-	TRBV5-6	TRBJ2-4	TGTGCCAGCAGCTTGGAAGGGTCCCCTAACAGCATTCAGTACTTC	CASSLEGSPNSIQYF
-	TRBD1	TRBV30	TRBJ2-7	TGTGCCTGGAGCCAGGGGGCTGCGGGAACCTACGAGCAGTACTTC	CAWSQGAAGTYEQYF